One TCR beta chain is described in this entry. This specimen belongs to a study of cytomegalovirus exposure and HLA in healthy donors. The CDR3 covers 14 residues. Amplification used 60 Vbeta primers and 13 Jbeta primers. Some clones are missing from TCRdb's copy, which holds only in-frame ones; the method was immunoSEQ multiplex PCR. This table holds 100,000 to 150,000 clones, around 83% found once. Sequencing input: PBMCs. The sequence was obtained from a girl aged 2-10 years in good health and CMV-seronegative. J is TRBJ1-2 and V is TRBV21-1; the table assigns TRBD1, which was not confirmed against the DNA. TRBV21-1 is designated a pseudogene. This CDR3 reads CASRPPGQNYGYTF. The CDR3 bases are TGTGCCAGCAGACCTCCGGGACAGAACTATGGCTACACCTTC.